This T cell receptor beta chain is drawn from a study of blood T cell repertoires in COVID-19. Germline V gives CDR1 SGHRS, CDR2 YFSETQ. The CDR3 loop spans 14 amino acids. After removal of 4 bases from V and 9 bases from J, the junction contained 9 bases not matched to a gene. Assay used: immunoSEQ multiplex PCR; TCRdb lists only in-frame clones, some missing. Here the sample spans roughly 24,000 clones, around 86% being singletons. The receptor was derived from a woman at least 80 years old with acute or convalescent COVID-19. The V gene is TRBV5-1, the J gene TRBJ2-1, with 8 bases matching TRBD1. The specimen sequenced was peripheral blood. CDR3 nucleotide sequence: TGCGCCAGCAGCAAGGGACAGGCTGGTGGTGAGCAGTTCTTC. Translation: CASSKGQAGGEQFF.